Detailed here is one T cell receptor (beta chain). This sample stems from a study of blood T cell repertoires in COVID-19. Looking at the study overall: Sites across the United States, Italy and Spain contributed samples from acute and convalescent COVID-19. The analysed material was cDNA or gDNA that came from T cells, B-cell-depleted T cells, or PBMCs.

Germline values: CDR1 MNHNS, CDR2 SASEGT. With 2 bases removed from V and 0 bases from J, the gap between germline ends came to 8 bases. This CDR3 region has 14 residues. In the study's own analysis: From reference gene primer amplification, estimates of nucleated cell counts were derived. Here immunoSEQ multiplex PCR was the method, and the copy in TCRdb shows in-frame clones only, minus some. The DNA gave D and trimming, while V, J and clone size come from that table. The data hold 15,000 to 20,000 clones, with roughly 90% observed a single time. This chain joins TRBV6-1 and TRBJ2-7; D gene unclear. Sequenced input: peripheral blood. This clonotype was sampled from a human donor in a cohort sampled during active COVID-19. CDR3 loop: CASSELTVSYEQYF. Here the CDR3 DNA reads TGTGCCAGCAGTGAACTAACAGTCTCCTACGAGCAGTACTTC.